This T cell receptor beta chain stems from a study of tumor-infiltrating lymphocytes in primary liver carcinoma. Both blood RNA, taken from unsorted whole blood, and germline DNA were extracted. Details on this clonotype: Its antigen is undetermined.

Germline V gene lookup returns CDR1 SGHRS and CDR2 YFSETQ. Trimming cost V 7 bases and J 16 bases, with 18 bases left between them. The CDR3 spans 11 residues. Starting material of approximately 500 ng total RNA yielded TCR beta cDNA via a constant-region primer. Three nested multiplex PCR rounds, a slightly modified ARM-PCR method, built the TCR beta libraries. Two initial PCR rounds of around 10 cycles each paired TRBV1-TRBV30 forward primers with a C-beta reverse primer. TCRdb reanalysed the multiplex PCR reads using MiXCR and keeps one entry per CDR3 protein. The sample consists of a few hundred thousand distinct CDR3 sequences, about three fifths of them appearing once. Findings and limits, study-wide: Tumor tissue displayed a significantly greater top-250-clone fraction than blood (p = 0.039).

The chain recombines TRBV5-1 with TRBJ2-1; D is possibly TRBD1 or TRBD2 (5 bases each). What was sequenced was peripheral blood. This receptor was identified in a woman aged 25 to 45 with primary liver carcinoma and hepatitis B virus infection. The DNA for the CDR3 is TGCGCCAGCGCTCCCCGGGACGGAGGTTTCTTC. Amino acid sequence: CASAPRDGGFF.